The 21 T cell receptor beta chains below were found in one sample sequenced in a study of cytomegalovirus exposure and HLA in healthy donors (dated by TCRdb to about 2017). Libraries were made using the immunoSEQ multiplex PCR assay. The multiplex PCR relied on a mix of 60 forward primers for TCR Vbeta segments and 13 reverse primers for TCR Jbeta segments. Entries here come from immuneACCESS through TCRdb and include only in-frame sequences with V and J called. Some clones fail to appear in such tables; in the studies checked, an unresolved V gene covers under half of the shortfall, and the cause of the remainder is unknown. This sample holds about 160,000 clones; 81% were observed only once. Under 2% of the sample belongs to the ten largest clones. The specimen was PBMCs. These receptor sequences come from a woman aged 18-35 years in good health and CMV-seronegative.

V and J are TRBV5-1 and TRBJ2-2, with D tentatively TRBD2 (6 bases). Looked up from germline, CDR1 is SGHRS and CDR2 is YFSETQ. Trimming removed 4 bases from V and 1 base from J, with 11 bases in between. The CDR3 runs to 15 residues. CDR3 sequence reads: CASSPRRVNTGELFF. The CDR3 bases are TGCGCCAGCAGCCCTCGGAGGGTGAACACCGGGGAGCTGTTTTTT.

The genes are TRBV5-1 and TRBJ2-3; a possible D gene is TRBD2 (6 bases). V lost 3 bases and J lost 1, with 15 bases in between. The CDR3 consists of 16 residues. Germline CDR1 SGHRS, CDR2 YFSETQ. CDR3 residues: CASSSRDSVGTDTQYF. The CDR3 DNA follows: TGCGCCAGCAGCTCCAGGGACTCCGTGGGCACAGATACGCAGTATTTT.

This clone came up once. The V and J genes are TRBV2 and TRBJ2-1; 10 positions match TRBD2. V was clipped by 3 bases and J by 12 bases; unmatched bases: 11. Looked up from germline, CDR1 is SNHLY and CDR2 is FYNNEI. The CDR3 is 15 amino acids. DNA for the CDR3: TGTGCCAGCAGTGACAGAGCGGGAGGGTATTTTGGGCAGTTCTTC. Translation: CASSDRAGGYFGQFF. Full variable domain (missing parts from reference TRBV2 and TRBJ2-1): EPEVTQTPSHQVTQMGQEVILRCVPISNHLYFYWYRQILGQKVEFLVSFYNNEISEKSEIFDDQFSVERPDGSNFTLKIRSTKLEDSAMYFCASSDRAGGYFGQFFGPGTRLTVL.

The genes are TRBV19 and TRBJ1-2; a weak D match, TRBD1 (6 bases). The CDR3 sequence is 15 residues long. V shed 1 base and J shed 3 bases, with 12 bases lying between them. Germline V gene data show CDR1 as LNHDA and CDR2 as SQIVND (reference sequence). CDR3 nucleotides: TGTGCCAGTAGTATAGCCACAGGGACCGACTATGGCTACACCTTC. Translated: CASSIATGTDYGYTF. Together with reference TRBV19 and TRBJ1-2, the CDR3 gives the full variable domain: DGGITQSPKYLFRKEGQNVTLSCEQNLNHDAMYWYRQDPGQGLRLIYYSQIVNDFQKGDIAEGYSVSREKKESFPLTVTSAQKNPTAFYLCASSIATGTDYGYTFGSGTRLTVV.

This sequence joins TRBV19 and TRBJ2-7, with TRBD2 identical over 9 bases. J lost 8 bases, V lost 6 bases, and 14 bases had no gene match. This CDR3 has 15 amino acids. The germline CDR1 and CDR2 sequences are LNHDA and SQIVND (reference sequence). CDR3 DNA sequence: TGTGCCAGTAGCCCGGCGGGAGGGTTTGTTTCACAGCAGTACTTC. This encodes CASSPAGGFVSQQYF. The whole variable domain, filled in from reference TRBV19 and TRBJ2-7, reads DGGITQSPKYLFRKEGQNVTLSCEQNLNHDAMYWYRQDPGQGLRLIYYSQIVNDFQKGDIAEGYSVSREKKESFPLTVTSAQKNPTAFYLCASSPAGGFVSQQYFGPGTRLTVT.

The chain has TRBV6-5 and TRBJ2-7, with 10 bases that match TRBD2. Trimming removed 2 bases from V and 3 bases from J; junction bases left unmatched: 1. The CDR3 covers 14 residues. Germline CDR1 MNHEY, CDR2 SVGAGI. CDR3 in amino acids: CASSYGLADYEQYF. CDR3 DNA sequence: TGTGCCAGCAGTTACGGACTAGCGGACTACGAGCAGTACTTC.

The chain combines TRBV29-1 with TRBJ2-7, with D perhaps matching TRBD1 (5 bases). Trimming shortened V by 5 bases and J by 0 bases, and 14 bases separated the two germline ends. The CDR3 totals 14 residues. CDR1 SQVTM and CDR2 ANQGSEA come from the germline V gene. CDR3 DNA sequence: TGCAGCGTTTCCGGCCAGGGTGACTCCTACGAGCAGTACTTC. It specifies CSVSGQGDSYEQYF.

This clone was counted only a few times. V usage is TRBV6-5 and J usage is TRBJ1-1, with 7 positions matching TRBD1. CDR1 is MNHEY, CDR2 SVGAGI, per germline. The CDR3 spans 15 residues. Losses at the gene ends were 0 bases for V and 5 bases for J; bases not matched to a gene: 6. The CDR3 DNA follows: TGTGCCAGCAGTTACTCGCGCAGGGGGAGGACTGAAGCTTTCTTT. This sequence encodes CASSYSRRGRTEAFF.

This clone was seen once. The rearrangement uses TRBV2 and TRBJ2-1, with D perhaps TRBD1 (5 bases). Trimming shortened V by 7 bases and J by 6 bases, and 13 bases separated the two germline ends. The CDR3 has 13 residues. Germline CDR1 SNHLY, CDR2 FYNNEI. The CDR3 is CASTGQGFNEQFF. CDR3 DNA sequence: TGTGCCAGCACAGGTCAGGGTTTCAATGAGCAGTTCTTC.

This rearrangement joins TRBV5-1 to TRBJ1-1; 9 bases align to TRBD1. CDR1 SGHRS and CDR2 YFSETQ come from the germline V gene. The CDR3 spans 15 residues. V lost 0 bases to trimming and J lost 0 bases; unmatched junction nucleotides: 0. This chain's CDR3 is CASSLGDRVNTEAFF. The CDR3 DNA is TGCGCCAGCAGCTTGGGGGACAGGGTGAACACTGAAGCTTTCTTT.

The chain joins TRBV7-9 to TRBJ2-3; D uncertain. Deletions cut 5 bases from V and 2 bases from J, with 17 bases between. The germline V gene has CDR1 SEHNR and CDR2 FQNEAQ (reference sequence). This CDR3 is 16 amino acids long. DNA of the CDR3: TGTGCCAGCAGCCGTGGCGACGGAGTATTCACAGATACGCAGTATTTT. Translation: CASSRGDGVFTDTQYF. Drawing the rest from reference TRBV7-9 and TRBJ2-3, the complete variable domain is DTGVSQNPRHKITKRGQNVTFRCDPISEHNRLYWYRQTLGQGPEFLTYFQNEAQLEKSRLLSDRFSAERPKGSFSTLEIQRTEQGDSAMYLCASSRGDGVFTDTQYFGPGTRLTVL.

In DNA form, the CDR3 reads TGTGCCGGCGGGACTAGCGCGGGAGATACGCAGTATTTT. Amino acid sequence: CAGGTSAGDTQYF. V and J are TRBV27 and TRBJ2-3, with 10 bases fitting TRBD2. The ends lost 11 bases at V and 5 bases at J; junction bases unmatched: 7. This CDR3 region has 13 residues. The germline CDR1 and CDR2 sequences are MNHEY and SMNVEV (reference sequence).

V usage is TRBV2 and J usage is TRBJ2-1, with TRBD2 matching over 9 bases. V was pared by 5 bases and J by 4 bases, with 6 bases of the junction left unmatched. Looked up from germline, CDR1 is SNHLY and CDR2 is FYNNEI. The CDR3 extends over 15 amino acids. CDR3 sequence reads: CASSFGLAGYNEQFF. CDR3 nucleotides: TGTGCCAGCAGTTTCGGGCTAGCGGGATACAATGAGCAGTTCTTC.

This sequence joins TRBV4-1 and TRBJ1-4; 7 nucleotides match TRBD1. Trimming took 8 bases from V and 4 from J; bases not matched to a gene: 7. The CDR3 totals 14 residues. The germline V gene encodes CDR1 MGHRA and CDR2 YSYEKL. The CDR3 reads CASDPGQNNEKLFF. For the CDR3, the DNA is TGCGCCAGCGACCCGGGACAGAATAATGAAAAACTGTTTTTT.

This clone is a singleton in its sample. The V call is TRBV6-1, the J call TRBJ2-7; 8 positions match TRBD2. Germline-derived CDR1 and CDR2 are MNHNS and SASEGT. This CDR3 has 13 residues. V dropped 3 bases and J dropped 5; count of bases not matched to a gene: 3. The CDR3 nucleotides read TGTGCCAGCAGTGATCCGGGGGGGGACGAGCAGTACTTC. It is translated as CASSDPGGDEQYF.

V usage is TRBV4-1 and J usage is TRBJ2-1, with TRBD2 matching 9 bases. Unmatched junction bases numbered 11, after V lost 4 bases and J lost 4 bases. The CDR3 is made up of 17 amino acids. Germline values: CDR1 MGHRA, CDR2 YSYEKL. CDR3 DNA: TGCGCCAGCAGCCGAATTACCTTAGCGGGGGCGTACAATGAGCAGTTCTTC. Its protein product is CASSRITLAGAYNEQFF.

The chain links TRBV11-1 to TRBJ2-7; possible D gene TRBD2, 5 bases. V lost 3 bases, J lost 3 bases, and 12 bases lay in between. The length of the CDR3 is 14 residues. Germline V gene lookup returns CDR1 SGHAT and CDR2 FQDESV (reference sequence). The CDR3 coding sequence is TGTGCCAGCAGCTTGACGGACGGGAACTACGAGCAGTACTTC. Its protein is CASSLTDGNYEQYF.

The chain recombines TRBV6-5 with TRBJ1-3; weak D call: TRBD1 (6 bases). This CDR3 is 15 amino acids long. Germline CDR1 and CDR2: MNHEY and SVGAGI. V dropped 0 bases and J dropped 2 bases, with 8 bases sitting between them. As DNA, the CDR3 is TGTGCCAGCAGTTACTCGAACAGGGCTGGAAACACCATATATTTT. As protein: CASSYSNRAGNTIYF.

The rearrangement joins TRBV29-1 to TRBJ2-5; D is undetermined. This CDR3 spans 14 amino acids. The germline V gene has CDR1 SQVTM and CDR2 ANQGSEA. V shed 2 bases and J shed 5 bases, with 15 bases lying between them. CDR3 nucleotides: TGCAGCGTTGAACCTCGGCTTACCGGGGAGACCCAGTACTTC. It codes for CSVEPRLTGETQYF.

J is TRBJ2-5 and V is TRBV28; 9 bases line up with TRBD2. The length of the CDR3 is 16 residues. V shed 5 bases, J shed 3 bases, and the junction held 10 bases outside the gene matches. Germline lookup yields CDR1 MDHEN and CDR2 SYDVKM. The CDR3 coding sequence is TGTGCCAGCAGTCCATATAGCGGGAGAGGGGAAGAGACCCAGTACTTC. Encoded protein: CASSPYSGRGEETQYF.

The chain couples TRBV2 to TRBJ1-1, with no clear D. V lost 5 bases, J lost 0 bases, and 7 bases lay in between. The germline V gene has CDR1 SNHLY and CDR2 FYNNEI. The CDR3 totals 13 residues. CDR3 region: CASSLGMNTEAFF. Written as DNA, the CDR3 is TGTGCCAGCAGTCTGGGCATGAACACTGAAGCTTTCTTT.